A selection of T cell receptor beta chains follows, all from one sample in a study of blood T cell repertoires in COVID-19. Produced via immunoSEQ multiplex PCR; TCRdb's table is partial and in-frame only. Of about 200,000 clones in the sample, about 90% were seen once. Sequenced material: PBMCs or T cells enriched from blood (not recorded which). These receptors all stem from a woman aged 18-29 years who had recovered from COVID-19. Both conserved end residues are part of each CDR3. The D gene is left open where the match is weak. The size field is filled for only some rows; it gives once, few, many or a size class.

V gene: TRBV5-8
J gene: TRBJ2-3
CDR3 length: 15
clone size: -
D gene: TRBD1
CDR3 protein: CATGNRTGGLDTQYF
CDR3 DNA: TGTGCCACCGGGAATCGGACAGGGGGCCTAGATACGCAGTATTTT

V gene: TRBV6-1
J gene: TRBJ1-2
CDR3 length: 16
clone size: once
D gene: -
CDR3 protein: CASSEAWNGGNYGYTF
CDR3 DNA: TGTGCCAGCAGTGAAGCGTGGAATGGGGGGAATTATGGCTACACCTTC

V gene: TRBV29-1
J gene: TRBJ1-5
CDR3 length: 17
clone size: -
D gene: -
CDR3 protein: CSVDLIWAAHSNQPQHF
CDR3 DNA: TGCAGCGTTGACCTTATCTGGGCAGCCCATAGCAATCAGCCCCAGCATTTT

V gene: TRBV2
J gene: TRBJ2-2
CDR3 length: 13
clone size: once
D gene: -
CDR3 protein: CASSDFSPGELFF
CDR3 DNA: TGTGCCAGCAGTGATTTTAGCCCCGGGGAGCTGTTTTTT

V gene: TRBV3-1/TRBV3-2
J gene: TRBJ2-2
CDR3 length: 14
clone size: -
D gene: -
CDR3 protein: CASSQKGYAGELFF
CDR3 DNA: TGTGCCAGCAGCCAAAAGGGGTACGCCGGGGAGCTGTTTTTT

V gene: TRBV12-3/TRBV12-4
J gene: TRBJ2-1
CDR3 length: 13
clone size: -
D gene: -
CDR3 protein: CASSLGIGDEQFF
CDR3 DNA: TGTGCCAGCAGTTTAGGGATCGGAGATGAGCAGTTCTTC

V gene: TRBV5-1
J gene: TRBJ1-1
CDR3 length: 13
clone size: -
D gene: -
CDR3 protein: CASSSTVNTEAFF
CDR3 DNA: TGCGCCAGCAGTTCTACAGTGAACACTGAAGCTTTCTTT

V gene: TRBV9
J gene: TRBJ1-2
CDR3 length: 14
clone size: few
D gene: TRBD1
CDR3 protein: CASSAADRGNGYTF
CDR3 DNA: TGTGCCAGCAGCGCCGCGGACAGGGGAAATGGCTACACCTTC

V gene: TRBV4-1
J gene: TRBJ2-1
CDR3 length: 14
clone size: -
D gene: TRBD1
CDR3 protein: CASSQGSDRDEQFF
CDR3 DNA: TGCGCCAGCAGCCAGGGTAGCGACAGGGATGAGCAGTTCTTC

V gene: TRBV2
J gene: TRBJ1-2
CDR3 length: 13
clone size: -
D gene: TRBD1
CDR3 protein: CASSLEQGLGYTF
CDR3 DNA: TGTGCCAGCAGCCTAGAACAGGGGCTTGGCTACACCTTC

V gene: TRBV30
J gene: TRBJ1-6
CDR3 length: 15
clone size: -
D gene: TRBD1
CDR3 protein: CAWDTQGIYNSPLHF
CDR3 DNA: TGTGCCTGGGATACACAGGGGATCTATAATTCACCCCTCCACTTT

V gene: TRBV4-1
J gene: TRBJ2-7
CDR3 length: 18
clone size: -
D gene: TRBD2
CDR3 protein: CASSLWTSGERFDYEQYF
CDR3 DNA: TGCGCCAGCAGCCTCTGGACTAGCGGGGAAAGATTCGATTACGAGCAGTACTTC

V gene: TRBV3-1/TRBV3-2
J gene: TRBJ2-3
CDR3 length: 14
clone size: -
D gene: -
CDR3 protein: CASSPGGFTDTQYF
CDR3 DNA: TGTGCCAGCAGCCCGGGGGGCTTCACAGATACGCAGTATTTT

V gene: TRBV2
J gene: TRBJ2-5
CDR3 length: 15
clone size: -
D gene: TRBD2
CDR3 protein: CASSEARGAAETQYF
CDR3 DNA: TGTGCCAGCAGTGAAGCGCGGGGGGCCGCCGAGACCCAGTACTTC

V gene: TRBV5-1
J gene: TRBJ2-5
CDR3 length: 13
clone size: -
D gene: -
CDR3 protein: CASSPGVKETQYF
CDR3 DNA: TGCGCCAGCAGCCCCGGGGTAAAAGAGACCCAGTACTTC

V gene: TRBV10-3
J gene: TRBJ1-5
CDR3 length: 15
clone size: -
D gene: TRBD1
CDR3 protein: CAISEGTGRTQPQHF
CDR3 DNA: TGTGCCATCAGTGAAGGGACAGGGCGGACTCAGCCCCAGCATTTT

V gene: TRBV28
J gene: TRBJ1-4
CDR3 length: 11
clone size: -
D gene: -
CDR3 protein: CASSRDEKLFF
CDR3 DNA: TGTGCCAGCAGTCGGGATGAAAAACTGTTTTTT

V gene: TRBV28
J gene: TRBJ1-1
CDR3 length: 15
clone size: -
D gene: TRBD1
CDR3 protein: CASSLFDRGYTEAFF
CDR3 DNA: TGTGCCAGCAGTTTATTCGACAGGGGGTACACTGAAGCTTTCTTT

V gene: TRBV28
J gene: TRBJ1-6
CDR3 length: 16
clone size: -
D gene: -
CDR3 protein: CASSTTGVGRGSPLHF
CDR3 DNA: TGTGCCAGCAGTACAACGGGGGTCGGGAGGGGTTCACCCCTCCACTTT

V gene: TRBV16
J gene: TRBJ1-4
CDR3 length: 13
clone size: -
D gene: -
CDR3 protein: CASSQSSNEKLFF
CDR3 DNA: TGTGCCAGCAGCCAATCCAGTAATGAAAAACTGTTTTTT

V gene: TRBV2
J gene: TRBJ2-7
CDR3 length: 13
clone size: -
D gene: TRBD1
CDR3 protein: CASSAGQGSEQYF
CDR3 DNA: TGTGCCAGCAGCGCCGGACAGGGGAGCGAGCAGTACTTC

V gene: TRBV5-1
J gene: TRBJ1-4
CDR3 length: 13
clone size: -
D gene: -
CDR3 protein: CASSEVYNEKLFF
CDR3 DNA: TGCGCCAGCAGTGAGGTTTATAATGAAAAACTGTTTTTT

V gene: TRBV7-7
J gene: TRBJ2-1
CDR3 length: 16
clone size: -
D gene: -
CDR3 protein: CASSPWATSSYNEQFF
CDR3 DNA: TGTGCCAGCAGCCCATGGGCTACGAGCTCCTACAATGAGCAGTTCTTC

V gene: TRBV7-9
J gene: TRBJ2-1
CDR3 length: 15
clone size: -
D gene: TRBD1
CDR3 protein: CASSPDRGLYNEQFF
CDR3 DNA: TGTGCCAGCAGCCCAGACAGGGGGCTATACAATGAGCAGTTCTTC

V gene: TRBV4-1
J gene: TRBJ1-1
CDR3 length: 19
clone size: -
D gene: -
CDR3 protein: CASSQRGGVILHGNTEAFF
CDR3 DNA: TGCGCCAGCAGCCAGAGGGGAGGGGTGATTCTTCACGGGAACACTGAAGCTTTCTTT

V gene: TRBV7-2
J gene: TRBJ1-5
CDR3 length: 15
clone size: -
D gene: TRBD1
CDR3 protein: CASSSRGRRGQPQHF
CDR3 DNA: TGTGCCAGCAGCTCCAGGGGGCGCCGGGGTCAGCCCCAGCATTTT

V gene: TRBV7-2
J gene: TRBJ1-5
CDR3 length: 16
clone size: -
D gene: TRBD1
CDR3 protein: CASSWRDSNSNQPQHF
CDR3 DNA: TGTGCCAGCAGCTGGAGGGACAGCAATAGCAATCAGCCCCAGCATTTT

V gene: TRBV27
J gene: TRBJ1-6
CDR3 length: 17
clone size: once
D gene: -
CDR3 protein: CASSLRDTGTANSPLHF
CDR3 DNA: TGTGCCAGCAGTTTACGGGACACCGGGACGGCTAATTCACCCCTCCACTTT

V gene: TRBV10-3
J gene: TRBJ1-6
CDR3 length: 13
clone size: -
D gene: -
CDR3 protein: CAISESGESPLHF
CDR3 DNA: TGTGCCATCAGTGAGTCTGGGGAGTCACCCCTCCACTTT

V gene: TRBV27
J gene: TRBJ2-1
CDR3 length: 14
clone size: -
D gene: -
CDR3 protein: CASRTGSSYNEQFF
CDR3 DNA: TGTGCCAGCAGAACAGGAAGCTCCTACAATGAGCAGTTCTTC

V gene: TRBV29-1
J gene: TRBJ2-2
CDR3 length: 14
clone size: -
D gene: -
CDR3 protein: CSVRVVRNTGELFF
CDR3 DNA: TGCAGCGTTCGTGTAGTTCGTAACACCGGGGAGCTGTTTTTT

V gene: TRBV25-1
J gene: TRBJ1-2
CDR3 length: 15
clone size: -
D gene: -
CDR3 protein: CASSGQQGLSYGYTF
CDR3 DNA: TGTGCCAGCAGTGGGCAACAGGGCCTAAGCTATGGCTACACCTTC

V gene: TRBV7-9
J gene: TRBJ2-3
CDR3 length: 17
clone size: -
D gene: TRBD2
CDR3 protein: CASSLAKIAGSTDTQYF
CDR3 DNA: TGTGCCAGCAGCTTAGCAAAAATAGCGGGATCCACAGATACGCAGTATTTT

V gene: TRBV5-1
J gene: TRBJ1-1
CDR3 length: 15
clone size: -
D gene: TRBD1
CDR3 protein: CASSLGGQGGGSAFF
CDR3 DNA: TGCGCCAGCAGCTTGGGGGGACAGGGAGGAGGGTCAGCTTTCTTT

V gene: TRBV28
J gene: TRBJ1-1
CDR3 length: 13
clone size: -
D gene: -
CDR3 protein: CASSLPGHTEAFF
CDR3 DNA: TGTGCCAGCAGTTTGCCAGGTCACACTGAAGCTTTCTTT

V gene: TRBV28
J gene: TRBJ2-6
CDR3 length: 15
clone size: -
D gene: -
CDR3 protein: CASSTRLGGANVLTF
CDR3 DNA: TGTGCCAGCAGCACAAGACTAGGAGGGGCCAACGTCCTGACTTTC

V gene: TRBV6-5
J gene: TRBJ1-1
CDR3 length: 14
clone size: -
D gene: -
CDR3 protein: CASRRPDSNTEAFF
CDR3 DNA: TGTGCCAGCAGACGTCCGGACTCAAACACTGAAGCTTTCTTT

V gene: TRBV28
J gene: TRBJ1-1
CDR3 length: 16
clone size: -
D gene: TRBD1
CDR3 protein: CASSLDGQGVTTEAFF
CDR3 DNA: TGTGCCAGCAGCTTAGACGGACAGGGGGTTACAACTGAAGCTTTCTTT

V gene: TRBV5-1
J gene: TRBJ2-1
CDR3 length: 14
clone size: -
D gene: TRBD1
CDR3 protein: CASASQGADGEQFF
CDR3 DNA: TGCGCCTCAGCCTCACAGGGGGCTGACGGTGAGCAGTTCTTC

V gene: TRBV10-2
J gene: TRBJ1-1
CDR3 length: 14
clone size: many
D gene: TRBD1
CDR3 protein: CASRGTGGNTEAFF
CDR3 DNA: TGCGCCAGCAGGGGGACAGGGGGGAACACTGAAGCTTTCTTT

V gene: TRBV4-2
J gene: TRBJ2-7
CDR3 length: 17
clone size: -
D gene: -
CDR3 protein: CASSQPSGTGSSYEQYF
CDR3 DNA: TGTGCCAGCAGCCAACCCTCCGGGACCGGGAGCTCCTACGAGCAGTACTTC

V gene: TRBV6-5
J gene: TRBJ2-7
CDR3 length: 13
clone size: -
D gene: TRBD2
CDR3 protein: CASRGRGLGEQYF
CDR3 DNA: TGTGCCAGCAGGGGGAGGGGACTAGGCGAGCAGTACTTC

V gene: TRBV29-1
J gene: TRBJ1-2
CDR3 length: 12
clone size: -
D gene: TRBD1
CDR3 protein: CSAWDRGYGYTF
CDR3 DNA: TGCAGCGCGTGGGACAGGGGCTATGGCTACACCTTC

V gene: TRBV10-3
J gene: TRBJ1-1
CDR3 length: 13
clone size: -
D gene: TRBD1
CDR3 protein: CATEGTGNTEAFF
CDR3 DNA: TGTGCCACCGAGGGGACAGGGAACACTGAAGCTTTCTTT

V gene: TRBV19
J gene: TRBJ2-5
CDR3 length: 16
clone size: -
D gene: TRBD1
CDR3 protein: CASSIGQGAGQETQYF
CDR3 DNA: TGTGCCAGTAGTATTGGGCAGGGGGCGGGCCAAGAGACCCAGTACTTC

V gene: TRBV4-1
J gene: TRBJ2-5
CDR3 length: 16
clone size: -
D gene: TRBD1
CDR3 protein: CASSQEGDRERETQYF
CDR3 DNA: TGCGCCAGCAGCCAAGAGGGGGACAGGGAGCGCGAGACCCAGTACTTC

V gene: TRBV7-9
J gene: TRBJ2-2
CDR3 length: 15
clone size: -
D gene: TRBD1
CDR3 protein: CASSRTGEDTGELFF
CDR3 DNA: TGTGCCAGCAGTCGGACAGGGGAGGATACCGGGGAGCTGTTTTTT

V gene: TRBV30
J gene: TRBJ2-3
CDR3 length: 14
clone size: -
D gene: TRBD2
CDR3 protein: CALGTSMGTDTQYF
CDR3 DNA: TGTGCCCTTGGGACTAGCATGGGCACAGATACGCAGTATTTT

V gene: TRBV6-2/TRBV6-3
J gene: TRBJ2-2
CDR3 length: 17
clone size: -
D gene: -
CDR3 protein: CASSYPWTTSNTGELFF
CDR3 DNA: TGTGCCAGCAGTTATCCTTGGACTACTTCGAACACCGGGGAGCTGTTTTTT

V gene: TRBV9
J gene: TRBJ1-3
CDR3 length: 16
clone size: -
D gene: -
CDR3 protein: CASSYRQQGTGNTIYF
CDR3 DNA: TGTGCCAGCAGCTACAGGCAACAGGGTACTGGAAACACCATATATTTT

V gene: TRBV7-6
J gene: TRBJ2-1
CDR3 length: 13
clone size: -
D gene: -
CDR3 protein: CASSLATSNEQFF
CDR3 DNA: TGTGCCAGCAGCTTAGCGACTAGCAATGAGCAGTTCTTC

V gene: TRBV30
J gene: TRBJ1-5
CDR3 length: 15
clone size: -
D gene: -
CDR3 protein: CAWSVGQLGAQPQHF
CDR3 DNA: TGTGCCTGGAGTGTTGGTCAGCTTGGGGCTCAGCCCCAGCATTTT